The 26 T cell receptor beta chains presented below share a single source sample, sequenced in a study of shared clonotypes between healthy human individuals. TCRdb's table, derived via immunoSEQ multiplex PCR, lists solely in-frame clones and lacks some. The table lists more than 2,000,000 clones, around nine tenths of them singletons. The sequenced sample was naive CD4+ T cells sorted from blood. Subset meaning: CD45RA+ positively selected. The receptors come from a man younger than 35 in good health.

J is TRBJ2-3 and V is TRBV5-6, with TRBD2 matching over 12 bases. The CDR3 runs to 17 residues. V lost 0 bases to trimming and J lost 6 bases; unmatched junction nucleotides: 8. The V gene's germline CDR1 is SGHDT and CDR2 YYEEEE. CDR3 bases: TGTGCCAGCAGCTTGGCCCTAGCGGGAGGGTTCATGGATACGCAGTATTTT. Translation gives CASSLALAGGFMDTQYF.

The chain has TRBV11-2 and TRBJ2-7; TRBD2 matches 13 bases. With 3 bases clipped from V and 5 bases from J, the junction kept 4 bases outside the gene matches. The germline gives CDR1 SGHAT, CDR2 FQNNGV. This CDR3 comprises 15 residues. The CDR3 protein is CASSFGTSGMNEQYF. In DNA form, the CDR3 reads TGTGCCAGCAGCTTCGGGACTAGCGGGATGAACGAGCAGTACTTC.

The chain links TRBV5-6 to TRBJ2-5, with D perhaps matching TRBD1 or TRBD2 (5 bases each). The J call may not be correct, given that the DNA end is closer to TRBJ2-7. Germline V gene lookup returns CDR1 SGHDT and CDR2 YYEEEE. The CDR3 is made up of 14 amino acids. The CDR3 DNA is TGTGCCAGCAGCACGGGACCGGGGAACTACGAGCAGTACTTC. It encodes CASSTGPGNYEQYF.

This clone was seen more than once but under ten times. The DNA of the CDR3 is TGCGCCAGCAGCAGACAGGGACTGAACACTGAAGCTTTCTTT. This translates into CASSRQGLNTEAFF. The chain employs TRBV5-1 and TRBJ1-1; TRBD1 matches at 7 bases. Germline V lookup: CDR1 SGHRS, CDR2 YFSETQ. CDR3 length: 14 residues. V trimming: 4 bases; J trimming: 0 bases; junction bases outside the gene matches: 3.

This chain links TRBV12-5 with TRBJ2-1, with 9 bases identical to TRBD1. The CDR3 extends over 15 amino acids. V dropped 5 bases and J dropped 7; count of bases not matched to a gene: 9. Germline V gives CDR1 LGHNT, CDR2 FRNRAP. CDR3 DNA: TGTGCTAGTGGTCCAGGACAGGGGAGTCGGAATGAGCAGTTCTTC. This gives the protein CASGPGQGSRNEQFF.

V gene TRBV7-2 combines with J gene TRBJ2-3, with TRBD2 matching over 7 bases. The trim removed 1 base at V and 1 base at J, leaving 8 bases unmatched. CDR1 SGHTA and CDR2 FQGNSA come from the germline V gene. CDR3 size: 17 residues. The CDR3 is CASSLGASGSGTDTQYF. The CDR3 bases are TGTGCCAGCAGCTTAGGTGCTAGCGGTTCGGGCACAGATACGCAGTATTTT.

J is TRBJ1-1 and V is TRBV6-6, with 7 bases that match TRBD1. The CDR3 consists of 14 residues. With V trimmed by 6 bases and J by 0 bases, 4 bases remained unmatched. CDR1 and CDR2 (germline): MNHNY, SVGAGI (reference sequence). The CDR3 loop reads CASRGGGVNTEAFF. The CDR3, as DNA: TGTGCCAGCAGAGGGGGCGGGGTGAACACTGAAGCTTTCTTT.

This clone was observed a single time. This chain uses TRBV10-3 with TRBJ2-5, with 8 bases aligning to TRBD1. Germline CDR1 ENHRY, CDR2 SYGVKD. The trim removed 0 bases at V and 4 bases at J, leaving 4 bases unmatched. CDR3 length equals 15 residues. The CDR3 is CAISESSTGGETQYF. In nucleotides, the CDR3 is TGTGCCATCAGTGAGTCTAGCACAGGGGGAGAGACCCAGTACTTC.

This chain links TRBV11-2 with TRBJ1-5; D ambiguous. Germline V gene lookup returns CDR1 SGHAT and CDR2 FQNNGV. V shed 5 bases and J shed 7 bases, with 18 bases lying between them. This CDR3 has 15 amino acids. CDR3 in amino acids: CASSLRGEGRQPQHF. As DNA, the CDR3 is TGTGCCAGCAGCCTAAGAGGAGAGGGTCGACAGCCCCAGCATTTT.

This chain links TRBV6-4 with TRBJ2-1; D remains ambiguous. V was shortened by 5 bases and J by 0 bases, with 11 bases between the two germline ends. Germline assignment: CDR1 MRHNA and CDR2 SNTAGT. This CDR3 has 15 residues. CDR3 sequence: CASSPTFSSYNEQFF. The CDR3 DNA follows: TGTGCCAGCAGTCCCACTTTTAGCTCCTACAATGAGCAGTTCTTC.

The genes are TRBV27 and TRBJ2-5; no definite D call. Germline V gene sequence: CDR1 MNHEY, CDR2 SMNVEV (reference sequence). Trimming removed 3 bases from V and 0 bases from J, with 8 bases in between. The CDR3 is 14 residues long. The chain's CDR3 is CASSLSRYQETQYF. CDR3 in DNA: TGTGCCAGCAGTTTGAGCAGATACCAAGAGACCCAGTACTTC.

The table lists this clone with a count of one. The chain has TRBV5-1 and TRBJ2-5, with 13 nucleotides matching TRBD2. V lost 3 bases and J lost 0; bases outside the gene matches: 5. The germline CDR1 and CDR2 sequences are SGHRS and YFSETQ. CDR3 length equals 17 residues. The CDR3 here is CASSYGLAGAHQETQYF. CDR3 nucleotide sequence: TGCGCCAGCAGCTATGGACTAGCGGGGGCCCACCAAGAGACCCAGTACTTC. The complete variable domain, with remaining parts taken from reference TRBV5-1 and TRBJ2-5, reads KAGVTQTPRYLIKTRGQQVTLSCSPISGHRSVSWYQQTPGQGLQFLFEYFSETQRNKGNFPGRFSGRQFSNSRSEMNVSTLELGDSALYLCASSYGLAGAHQETQYFGPGTRLLVL.

The chain uses TRBV28 and TRBJ2-5, with D maybe TRBD1 (7 bases). The germline V and J ends were trimmed by 5 bases and 2 bases, with 15 bases remaining between them. The CDR3 spans 15 residues. Germline V lookup: CDR1 MDHEN, CDR2 SYDVKM. CDR3 bases: TGTGCCAGCAGTGGAGGGGGCAGAGTACAAGAGACCCAGTACTTC. This codes for CASSGGGRVQETQYF.

The chain is built from TRBV27 and TRBJ1-2; the D is unclear. Germline V gene lookup returns CDR1 MNHEY and CDR2 SMNVEV (reference sequence). V gave up 3 bases and J gave up 1 base, with 12 bases separating them. The CDR3 sequence is 15 residues long. The CDR3 bases are TGTGCCAGCAGTTTCCGGACGGGGAATAACTATGGCTACACCTTC. Protein sequence: CASSFRTGNNYGYTF.

J is TRBJ1-6 and V is TRBV27; a possible D gene is TRBD1 (5 bases). Germline CDR1 MNHEY, CDR2 SMNVEV (reference sequence). The V gene lost 5 bases and the J gene lost 9 bases, with 20 bases spanning the gap. The CDR3 loop spans 16 amino acids. CDR3 nucleotide sequence: TGTGCCAGCAGTCCGTACCGTGCCGGGGGAGGTTCACCCCTCCACTTT. Protein sequence: CASSPYRAGGGSPLHF.

The rearrangement links TRBV6-1 to TRBJ1-3; the match to TRBD1 covers 7 bases. The CDR3 totals 14 residues. The V and J ends lost 5 bases and 2 bases, in that order; junction bases with no gene match: 3. The germline V gene has CDR1 MNHNS and CDR2 SASEGT. The CDR3 sequence is CASSNDRAGNTIYF. The CDR3 region has the DNA TGTGCCAGCAGTAACGACAGGGCTGGAAACACCATATATTTT.

CDR3 loop: CASSLGVTPSYEQYF. CDR3 in DNA: TGTGCCAGCAGCTTGGGGGTGACACCCTCCTACGAGCAGTACTTC. The J gene is TRBJ2-7, the V gene TRBV5-4; D is undetermined. CDR1 and CDR2 from the germline V gene are SGHNT and YYREEE (reference sequence). The CDR3 consists of 15 residues. Trimming stripped 0 bases from V and 0 bases from J, with 10 bases between.

Points on this clone: The same CDR3 can be traced to other DNA sequences in this sample. The chain couples TRBV6-1 to TRBJ1-5; no clear D. The CDR3 runs to 14 residues. The V end was cut by 2 bases, the J end by 7 bases, with 12 bases between. CDR1 is MNHNS, CDR2 SASEGT, per germline. CDR3: CASSELRVGQPQHF. CDR3 sequence (DNA): TGTGCCAGCAGTGAATTAAGGGTTGGGCAGCCCCAGCATTTT.

The rearrangement uses TRBV14 and TRBJ2-7; unclear D gene. The CDR3 consists of 15 residues. Between the trimmed V and J ends, which lost 4 bases and 3 bases, there was a span of 16 bases. Germline V CDR1 and CDR2: SGHDN, FVKESK. CDR3 amino acids: CASSPTSYVFYEQYF. DNA of the CDR3: TGTGCCAGCAGCCCAACCTCGTATGTATTCTACGAGCAGTACTTC.

Of note for this clone: The junction differs from germline at one of its ends, possibly a read error. The CDR3, as DNA: TGTGCCATCAGTCCGCGACTAGCGGGCTCCAACAATGAGCAGTTCTTC. Translating it yields CAISPRLAGSNNEQFF. The chain employs TRBV10-3 and TRBJ2-1, with TRBD2 identical over 10 bases. CDR3 size: 16 residues. Per the germline V gene, CDR1 is ENHRY and CDR2 is SYGVKD.

The chain combines TRBV5-1 with TRBJ2-5, with D possibly matching TRBD1 (6 bases). The CDR3 is 15 amino acids. The V gene's germline CDR1 is SGHRS and CDR2 YFSETQ. V was trimmed by 3 bases and J by 5 bases, leaving 17 bases between them. The CDR3 DNA reads as TGCGCCAGCAGCTGGGGCTCACAGGGTACCGAGACCCAGTACTTC. This gives the protein CASSWGSQGTETQYF.

The chain is built from TRBV6-1 and TRBJ1-5, with TRBD1 matching over 9 bases. J gave up 5 bases and V 4 bases, and 6 bases lay outside the gene matches. This CDR3 is built from 15 residues. In germline, CDR1 is MNHNS, CDR2 SASEGT. CDR3 region: CASSGGQGMDQPQHF. The CDR3 nucleotides read TGTGCCAGCAGTGGTGGACAGGGGATGGATCAGCCCCAGCATTTT.

This rearrangement joins TRBV7-9 to TRBJ2-4, with a weak D call TRBD2 (5 bases). The CDR3 totals 17 residues. The V gene's germline CDR1 is SEHNR and CDR2 FQNEAQ (reference sequence). Trimming took off 0 bases at V and 2 bases at J, with 14 bases between the two ends. The CDR3, as DNA: TGTGCCAGCAGCTTAGCCGGCGGGCCGGAGTCCAAAAACATTCAGTACTTC. Amino acids: CASSLAGGPESKNIQYF. The full variable domain, with the rest looked up from reference TRBV7-9 and TRBJ2-4, is DTGVSQNPRHKITKRGQNVTFRCDPISEHNRLYWYRQTLGQGPEFLTYFQNEAQLEKSRLLSDRFSAERPKGSFSTLEIQRTEQGDSAMYLCASSLAGGPESKNIQYFGAGTRLSVL.

For this clone: The sample has other DNA sequences that encode this CDR3 too. The chain links TRBV9 to TRBJ2-3; TRBD2 matches 7 bases. V gave up 0 bases and J gave up 1 base; unmatched junction bases: 5. Germline CDR1 SGDLS, CDR2 YYNGEE. The CDR3 is 16 amino acids. This CDR3 reads CASSVGASGGTDTQYF. The CDR3, as DNA: TGTGCCAGCAGCGTAGGAGCCAGCGGGGGCACAGATACGCAGTATTTT.

The chain uses TRBV27 and TRBJ2-7, with 10 bases lining up with TRBD2. The CDR3 contains 15 residues. Germline V gene lookup returns CDR1 MNHEY and CDR2 SMNVEV (reference sequence). Germline trimming cut 2 bases from V and 5 bases from J; bases unmatched to any gene: 6. CDR3 sequence reads: CASSLASGGAHEQYF. DNA of the CDR3: TGTGCCAGCAGTTTAGCCAGCGGGGGGGCCCACGAGCAGTACTTC.

The chain recombines TRBV7-3 with TRBJ2-3, with 11 bases fitting TRBD2. The germline gives CDR1 SGHTA, CDR2 FQGTGA. The CDR3 extends over 16 amino acids. Trimming at V came to 5 bases and at J to 7 bases, leaving 11 bases not matched to a gene. This CDR3 reads CASSPGLAEFGNTQYF. DNA for the CDR3: TGTGCCAGCAGCCCGGGACTAGCGGAGTTTGGGAATACGCAGTATTTT.